Sequencing of this TCR beta chain was carried out in a study of T cells in Graves' hyperthyroidism and ophthalmopathy (dated by TCRdb to the late 2010s). For the study in its entirety: Peripheral blood samples were taken at the time of initial diagnosis, prior to any treatment. Whether ophthalmopathy could be predicted prospectively was tested in an independent validation cohort made up of under 20 hyperthyroidism patients plus 17 patients who later progressed to ophthalmopathy. A discovery cohort of roughly 100 patients, about 40 with Graves' ophthalmopathy and about 60 with stable Graves' hyperthyroidism, was used to find distinguishing TCR V-J signatures. In addition, the study compared T-cell repertoires in thyroid tissue and in blood from roughly six Graves' hyperthyroidism patients. Following sampling, methimazole starting at 30 mg daily was given to hyperthyroidism patients, and high-dose intravenous methylprednisolone was given to ophthalmopathy patients. According to the paper, TCR Vbeta CDR3 sequencing was carried out on 135 peripheral blood samples, which came from around 43 ophthalmopathy, about 75 hyperthyroidism and approximately 17 progressor patients. The approximately 90 discovery patients were randomly split 7:3 into training and test sets. Summary of the overall study and its limitations: In validation, progression to ophthalmopathy was predicted by the model with 70.59% sensitivity and approximately 78% specificity, a median of approximately 6.5 months before onset. Sample size was not statistically predetermined, and blinding of investigators to group allocation was not performed. Ophthalmopathy was separated from stable hyperthyroidism by a 13 V-J signature model, with about 86% sensitivity and 81% to 82% specificity obtained in cross-validation and 80%/75% obtained in testing. Most expanded thyroid clonotypes (frequency above 0.001) were also found in blood, which suggests that blood repertoires may mirror thyroid immune responses.

This clonotype was seen repeatedly, ten times or more. Its recognized antigen is unknown. The junction departs from the called germline gene at one end, perhaps through a read error. TCR beta CDR3 regions were amplified from RNA transcripts. The TCR CDR3 was subjected to a first round of RT-PCR using the HTBI primer set and the Qiagen OneStep RT-PCR kit. Libraries were constructed in a second round of multiplex PCR, after which size selection and purification were carried out. Paired-end sequencing of the libraries was performed with 100 bp reads on an Illumina HiSeq2000. In the paper's pipeline: SOAPnuke was used to process the raw data, with reads discarded if the reads contained adapters or uncalled bases, had a mean Phred below 15, or lacked an exact constant-primer or identifier match. COPE v1.2.5 was used to merge the high-quality paired reads, and each unique nucleotide sequence was defined as a clonotype. Clonotypes were aligned to IMGT TRBV, TRBD and TRBJ reference segments using MiTCR v1.1. Analysis was restricted to V-J combinations with a frequency above 0.0001, which covered 99.2% of repertoires. A TCS score was defined as the ratio of F50 (clonal expansion) to E x V (chaos), with BLOSUM62-based TCRdist applied between CDR3 peptides within each V-J. Welch's t-statistics and random forest reduced around 510 V-J features to some 14, which were used in a naive Bayes classifier (R e1071). Starting from the raw public reads, TCRdb applied fastp trimming at Q25, assembled clones with MiXCR and retained in-frame beta chains. Each record represents a unique CDR3 protein, reported with the most common genes and DNA among its rows. Here the V and J calls rest on TCRdb's processing, not on the authors' analysis. Here the sample has around 350,000 distinct CDR3 sequences; approximately 14% occur a single time. The top ten hold roughly a fifth of the sample.

Moderately to severely active disease, a Clinical Activity Score of at least 3, a NOSPECS grade of at least 4, and a duration under 3 months were present in ophthalmopathy patients. Any patient with an uncontrolled infection, another autoimmune disease, pregnancy or lactation was excluded. Clinical symptoms, serum thyroxine and TRAb, thyroid ultrasound, and orbital computed tomography formed the basis for the diagnoses. Ficoll-Paque density gradient centrifugation was used to isolate PBMCs from about 10 ml of fresh peripheral blood. Total RNA was extracted with Trizol reagent, and quality was checked on an Agilent 2100 Bioanalyzer. The specimen sequenced was blood. The clonotype comes from a woman in her thirties with Graves' ophthalmopathy.

The sequenced DNA is TGTGCCTGCAGGGAATACAATGAGCAGTTCTTC. Translated, it gives CACREYNEQFF. The V and J genes are TRBV28 and TRBJ2-1, and possibly TRBD1, on 5 matching bases. For CDR1 and CDR2, the germline V gene lists MDHEN and SYDVKM. The CDR3 covers 11 residues, taking in both the cysteine and the phenylalanine. CDR3 DNA is the only sequence kept; it has 33 bases, read in frame from the first base. The CDR3 plus the reference TRBV28 and TRBJ2-1 genes for the other parts give the full variable domain: DVKVTQSSRYLVKRTGEKVFLECVQDMDHENMFWYRQDPGLGLRLIYFSYDVKMKEKGDIPEGYSVSREKKERFSLILESASTNQTSMYLCACREYNEQFFGPGTRLTVL.